This TCR beta chain appears in the sequencing data of a study of vaccination and CD4 T cells after COVID-19. Study background: Investigators drew the post-COVID samples a median roughly 98 days after diagnosis, with a range of 35 to 161. A CEFX pool, an HIV-1 Nef pool, or no peptide went to control cultures. Findings and caveats of the study: Relatively few convalescent patients were studied, without early post-infection timepoints.

Oncomine TCR Beta short-read sequencing was applied to DNA from cultured CD4+ T cells. TCRdb independently ran MiXCR on the PCR reads; one entry per CDR3 protein. The top ten clones hold roughly 9% of a sample with about 7,600 distinct CDR3 sequences, 21% of them seen once. The CDR3 has 14 amino acids. Germline CDR1 is DFQATT and CDR2 is SNEGSKA (reference sequence). This sample's treatment: 10-day PBMC culture with coronavirus spike peptide pools or control peptides (ViraFEST assay). In the ViraFEST assay, peptide-pool expansion preceded TCR sequencing of expanded clonotypes. This clonotype appeared a few times. As yet, its antigen is unknown.

The chain couples TRBV20-1 to TRBJ2-2, with D perhaps given as TRBD1 or TRBD2 (6 bases each). The clonotype comes from a human donor who had recovered from COVID-19. Sample: CD4+ T cells from blood, cultured in vitro, taken after SARS-CoV-2 vaccination. The CDR3 nucleotides are TGCGCTCTGGGGGGCCTGGGGATTACCGGGGAGCTGTTTTTT. Its translation is CALGGLGITGELFF.